Following are 9 T cell receptor beta chains from one sample sequenced in a study of blood T cell repertoires in COVID-19. Data came from immunoSEQ multiplex PCR; TCRdb stores just in-frame clones and leaves some out. The sample includes 200,000 to 250,000 clones, 80% to 90% seen only once; the top ten take about 1.3%. The specimen sequenced was peripheral blood. These receptors originate from a man at least 80 years old with acute or convalescent COVID-19.

The chain recombines TRBV6-5 with TRBJ1-1; D is unresolved. Trimming removed 7 bases from V and 3 bases from J, with 18 bases in between. There are 15 residues in the CDR3. CDR1 MNHEY and CDR2 SVGAGI come from the germline V gene. The CDR3 sequence is CASKWSWTGDTEAFF. The CDR3 nucleotides are TGTGCCAGCAAGTGGTCCTGGACCGGGGACACTGAAGCTTTCTTT.

This sequence joins TRBV27 and TRBJ2-7; possibly TRBD1 for D (5 bases). Germline V gene lookup returns CDR1 MNHEY and CDR2 SMNVEV (reference sequence). The CDR3 has 15 amino acids. Trimming took 2 bases from V and 0 from J, leaving 11 bases between them. CDR3 sequence: CASSLRQPSSYEQYF. The CDR3 DNA reads as TGTGCCAGCAGTTTAAGACAGCCAAGCTCCTACGAGCAGTACTTC.

The chain is built from TRBV25-1 and TRBJ2-2; 7 bases fit TRBD1. The length of the CDR3 is 15 residues. V shed 3 bases and J 5 bases; nucleotides not matched to a gene: 6. Germline V CDR1 and CDR2: MGHDK, SYGVNS. The CDR3 DNA sequence: TGTGCCAGCAGTGACCACAGGGGCTGGACCGGGGAGCTGTTTTTT. This codes for CASSDHRGWTGELFF. The full variable domain, its missing parts supplied by reference TRBV25-1 and TRBJ2-2, is EADIYQTPRYLVIGTGKKITLECSQTMGHDKMYWYQQDPGMELHLIHYSYGVNSTEKGDLSSESTVSRIRTEHFPLTLESARPSHTSQYLCASSDHRGWTGELFFGEGSRLTVL.

The chain employs TRBV19 and TRBJ2-1, with D perhaps matching TRBD2 (5 bases). The V end was cut by 4 bases, the J end by 9 bases, with 13 bases between. This CDR3 region has 13 residues. The germline gives CDR1 LNHDA, CDR2 SQIVND (reference sequence). The CDR3 protein is CASSKEAASEQFF. CDR3 DNA: TGTGCCAGTAGTAAGGAGGCAGCCAGTGAGCAGTTCTTC.

The chain combines TRBV7-2 with TRBJ2-4; 7 nucleotides line up with TRBD2. CDR3 size: 16 residues. V was clipped by 6 bases and J by 1 base; unmatched bases: 9. Per the germline V gene, CDR1 is SGHTA and CDR2 is FQGNSA. The CDR3 bases are TGTGCCAGCAGGCCGGGAGGAGCCGACGCCAAAAACATTCAGTACTTC. Translating gives CASRPGGADAKNIQYF.

The rearrangement uses TRBV15 and TRBJ2-3; maybe TRBD1 (6 bases). The CDR3 extends over 17 amino acids. With 5 bases removed from V and 1 base from J, the gap between germline ends came to 19 bases. The V gene's germline CDR1 is LNHNV and CDR2 YYDKDF (reference sequence). In DNA form, the CDR3 reads TGTGCCACCAGCCAGTCGAAAAACAGGGACCGCACAGATACGCAGTATTTT. This encodes CATSQSKNRDRTDTQYF.

The rearrangement uses TRBV5-8 and TRBJ2-6, with 8 nucleotides matching TRBD1. Unmatched junction bases numbered 11, after V lost 4 bases and J lost 2 bases. CDR1 and CDR2 from the germline V gene are SGHTS and YDEGEE. This CDR3 has 18 residues. CDR3 protein: CASSTLDRGIAGANVLTF. The CDR3 bases are TGTGCCAGCAGCACCCTTGACAGGGGTATAGCTGGGGCCAACGTCCTGACTTTC.

V gene TRBV15 combines with J gene TRBJ1-6; 8 nucleotides match TRBD1. V trimming: 5 bases; J trimming: 6 bases; junction bases outside the gene matches: 9. Per the germline V gene, CDR1 is LNHNV and CDR2 is YYDKDF (reference sequence). This CDR3 contains 16 residues. The CDR3: CATSPARTGINSPLHF. The CDR3 bases are TGTGCCACCAGCCCCGCTAGGACAGGGATTAATTCACCCCTCCACTTT.

This chain uses TRBV7-9 with TRBJ2-1; maybe TRBD2 (6 bases). Germline CDR1 is SEHNR and CDR2 is FQNEAQ (reference sequence). The CDR3 consists of 15 residues. Deletions cut 3 bases from V and 4 bases from J, with 13 bases between. The CDR3 here is CASSFTAGTYNEQFF. The CDR3 region has the DNA TGTGCCAGCAGCTTTACAGCGGGTACGTACAATGAGCAGTTCTTC. Supplemented by reference TRBV7-9 and TRBJ2-1, the full variable domain reads DTGVSQNPRHKITKRGQNVTFRCDPISEHNRLYWYRQTLGQGPEFLTYFQNEAQLEKSRLLSDRFSAERPKGSFSTLEIQRTEQGDSAMYLCASSFTAGTYNEQFFGPGTRLTVL.